This TCR beta chain is drawn from a study of T cell clonotyping in hematopoietic cell transplantation. Broader study findings: Pathologically expanded recipient clonotypes increased progressively from day 30 to day 180 as diversity fell.

This CDR3 is 13 amino acids long. Germline assignment: CDR1 GTSNPN and CDR2 SVGIG (reference sequence). V lost 3 bases and J 1 base, leaving 4 bases between the germline ends. Regarding this clone: Its specificity is unknown.

The table came from immunoSEQ multiplex PCR; TCRdb's copy has only in-frame clones and leaves some out. Of some 6,000 clones in the sample, about nine tenths were seen once. The specimen comprised peripheral blood mononuclear cells, sampled 100 days after allogeneic stem cell transplant. The chain uses TRBV30 and TRBJ1-6; no reliable D call. This TCR derives from a male patient aged 40-50 years who had an allogeneic stem cell transplant from an unrelated donor, so the T cells may come from the graft donor. Some clones in this sample may be carry-over from other donors' samples. CDR3 sequence (DNA): TGTGCCTGGAGAGGTTCCTATAATTCACCCCTCCACTTT. Translating gives CAWRGSYNSPLHF. The full variable domain, with the rest looked up from reference TRBV30 and TRBJ1-6, is SQTIHQWPATLVQPVGSPLSLECTVEGTSNPNLYWYRQAAGRGLQLLFYSVGIGQISSEVPQNLSASRPQDRQFILSSKKLLLSDSGFYLCAWRGSYNSPLHFGNGTRLTVT.